This is a list of T cell receptor beta chains from one sample in a study of early T cells in non-severe SARS-CoV-2 infection. Each CDR3 protein is one row after TCRdb ran MiXCR on the 5' RACE reads. The sample yields 100,000 to 120,000 distinct CDR3 sequences, around 12% seen once. The sequencing here drew on whole blood, taken at baseline. The receptors stem from an adult who was a healthcare worker with PCR-confirmed SARS-CoV-2 infection or an uninfected control (not recorded which). Each CDR3 is given with its conserved first and last residue. D genes are given only for firm matches. Rows give clone size only sometimes, using once, few, many, or a class for an expanded clone.

clone size	D gene	V gene	J gene	CDR3 DNA	CDR3 protein
few	.	TRBV5-5	TRBJ2-5	TGTGCCCCTGCGGAGGGGGACTGCCAAGAGACCCAGTACTTC	CAPAEGDCQETQYF
.	.	TRBV6-2/TRBV6-3	TRBJ1-6	TGTGCCAGCAGTCTTGACTATTCACCCCTCCACTTT	CASSLDYSPLHF
.	.	TRBV6-6	TRBJ2-3	TGTGCCAGCAGCGTCTATGGAGGCTCTAGCACAGATACGCAGTATTTT	CASSVYGGSSTDTQYF
.	.	TRBV3-1	TRBJ2-1	TGTGCCAGCAGCCGATACGCCCAGGGTGAGCAGTTCTTC	CASSRYAQGEQFF
many	TRBD2	TRBV28	TRBJ2-1	TGTGCCAGCAGCAAACTAGCGGGAGTCGCCTACAATGAGCAGTTCTTC	CASSKLAGVAYNEQFF
many	.	TRBV7-8	TRBJ1-6	TGTGCCAGCACTGTTGAAGGGGCTAGGAATTCACCCCTCCACTTT	CASTVEGARNSPLHF
.	.	TRBV2	TRBJ2-2	TGTGCCAGCAGGGGACTCGCCGGGGAGCTGTTTTTT	CASRGLAGELFF
many	.	TRBV20-1	TRBJ2-7	TGCAGTGCCCCATTAACAGGGACCTACGAGCAGTACTTC	CSAPLTGTYEQYF
many	.	TRBV18	TRBJ1-1	TGTGCCAGCTCACGCGGCGGGACCCTAAACACTGAAGCTTTCTTT	CASSRGGTLNTEAFF
few	.	TRBV4-1	TRBJ2-7	TGCGCCAGCAGCCAAGGGATCATTACAGGGGAGCAGTACTTC	CASSQGIITGEQYF
.	.	TRBV3-1	TRBJ2-7	TGTGCCAGCAGCCAAGGGAGCTCCTACGAGCAGTACTTC	CASSQGSSYEQYF
many	.	TRBV12-3/TRBV12-4	TRBJ2-7	TGTGCCAGCAGTACTTTCGGGGGCCGGCCGCGCAGGACCCACGAGCAGTACTTC	CASSTFGGRPRRTHEQYF
.	.	TRBV2	TRBJ2-7	TGTGCCAGCAGGTACAGGGATGGGGAAACTTACGAGCAGTACTTC	CASRYRDGETYEQYF
.	.	TRBV6-5	TRBJ2-5	TGTGCCAGCATCCGCTTCGGCCGGGGACGGAAAGAGACCCAGTACTTC	CASIRFGRGRKETQYF
.	TRBD1	TRBV18	TRBJ2-5	TGTGCCAGCTCACCGGACAGGGGAAAAGAGACCCAGTACTTC	CASSPDRGKETQYF
many	TRBD2	TRBV11-2	TRBJ2-1	TGTGCCAGCAGCTTCCGAGCTAGCGGGGTAGGTGAGCAGTTCTTC	CASSFRASGVGEQFF
.	TRBD2	TRBV6-5	TRBJ2-3	TGTGCCAGCAGTCAACTACGACTAGCGTATAGCACAGATACGCAGTATTTT	CASSQLRLAYSTDTQYF
.	.	TRBV4-1	TRBJ1-3	TGCGCCAGCAGCCAAGGAGACACCAACTCTGGAAACACCATATATTTT	CASSQGDTNSGNTIYF
few	TRBD2	TRBV9	TRBJ2-7	TGTGCCAGCAGCCGAGCTAGCGGGGTGCTTTGGGAGCAGTACTTC	CASSRASGVLWEQYF
.	.	TRBV12-3/TRBV12-4	TRBJ2-7	TGTGCCAGCAGTTTAGGGGGCGGGGCTGAGCAGTACTTC	CASSLGGGAEQYF
many	.	TRBV29-1	TRBJ2-1	TGCAGCGTTGAGTCTAGCTCCACCAACAATGAGCAGTTCTTC	CSVESSSTNNEQFF
few	.	TRBV28	TRBJ1-3	TGTGCCAGCAGGGCCCAGGGCGCTGATTCTGGAAACACCATATATTTT	CASRAQGADSGNTIYF
.	TRBD1	TRBV6-6	TRBJ2-6	TGTGCCAGCAGGGGGGGACAGGCTAAATTCTCTGGGGCCAACGTCCTGACTTTC	CASRGGQAKFSGANVLTF
.	TRBD2	TRBV6-5	TRBJ2-2	TGTGCCAGCAGTCCGGTACGGACTAGCGGGGCCGGGGAGCTGTTTTTT	CASSPVRTSGAGELFF
few	.	TRBV25-1	TRBJ1-6	TGTGCCAGCAGTGACGGGCTAGGACAGAAATTTTATAATTCACCCCTCCACTTT	CASSDGLGQKFYNSPLHF
many	.	TRBV7-2	TRBJ1-2	TGTGCCAGCAGCCCGGCAGTGAACTATGGCTACACCTTC	CASSPAVNYGYTF
few	TRBD1	TRBV6-1	TRBJ1-3	TGTGCCAGCAGCGGGACAGGGAACTCTGGAAACACCATATATTTT	CASSGTGNSGNTIYF
.	.	TRBV13	TRBJ2-7	TGTGCCAGCAGCCGAACCTGGGAGGGGGGGATCTACGAGCAGTACTTC	CASSRTWEGGIYEQYF
many	.	TRBV6-6	TRBJ2-5	TGTGCCAGCAGTTACGGCCCGGGGGTGGAGACCCAGTACTTC	CASSYGPGVETQYF
.	TRBD2	TRBV5-4	TRBJ2-3	TGTGCCAGCAGCTCTTCGACTAGCGGGGATACAGATACGCAGTATTTT	CASSSSTSGDTDTQYF
few	.	TRBV21-1	TRBJ2-1	TGTGCCAGCAGCCCCCCCGGTTTGACCTACAATGAGCAGTTCTTC	CASSPPGLTYNEQFF
many	.	TRBV18	TRBJ1-5	TGTGCCAGCTCAGTAGGGAGCAATCAGCCCCAGCATTTT	CASSVGSNQPQHF
.	.	TRBV11-2	TRBJ2-1	TGTGCCAGCAGCTTAGTACAGAGCAATGAGCAGTTCTTC	CASSLVQSNEQFF
.	TRBD2	TRBV28	TRBJ2-7	TGTGCCAGCAGTTTAAAAAAGCGGGAGAAGTCCTACGAGCAGTACTTC	CASSLKKREKSYEQYF
.	TRBD2	TRBV12-3/TRBV12-4	TRBJ2-1	TGTGCCAGCGGGGGGGTCTCCTACAATGAGCAGTTCTTC	CASGGVSYNEQFF
few	TRBD2	TRBV28	TRBJ2-3	TGTGCCAGCAGTGGGGGCGGGAGGTACACAGATACGCAGTATTTT	CASSGGGRYTDTQYF
few	.	TRBV5-4	TRBJ2-2	TGTGCCAGCAGCTACGGGGGAGCCAGTTCGAACACCGGGGAGCTGTTTTTT	CASSYGGASSNTGELFF
many	TRBD2	TRBV5-1	TRBJ2-3	TGCGCCAGCAGCTTGATACCGGGACTAGCGGGGGCAGGAGATACGCAGTATTTT	CASSLIPGLAGAGDTQYF
.	.	TRBV30	TRBJ1-5	TGTGCCTGGAGTGGACAGCTGAATCAGCCCCAGCATTTT	CAWSGQLNQPQHF
.	TRBD2	TRBV20-1	TRBJ2-1	TGCAGTGCTCCTAGCGGGCATACCTACAATGAGCAGTTCTTC	CSAPSGHTYNEQFF
.	.	TRBV12-3/TRBV12-4	TRBJ2-5	TGTGCCAGCAGTTTCAGGGGAGTGAAGACCCAGTACTTC	CASSFRGVKTQYF
.	.	TRBV6-2/TRBV6-3	TRBJ1-1	TGTGCCAGCAGTTACCAGTACACTGAAGCTTTCTTT	CASSYQYTEAFF
.	.	TRBV5-1	TRBJ1-2	TGCGCCAGCAGCTTGGGGTCTGGAAGTAATGGCTACACCTTC	CASSLGSGSNGYTF
few	.	TRBV24-1	TRBJ2-2	TGTGCCACCGCGCAGGAAGCGAACACCGGGGAGCTGTTTTTT	CATAQEANTGELFF
few	TRBD1	TRBV20-1	TRBJ1-3	TGCAGTGCTGAACAGGGGGCCCTCTCTGGAAACACCATATATTTT	CSAEQGALSGNTIYF
.	.	TRBV14	TRBJ1-1	TGTGCCAGCAGCCAAGACGTACACACTGAAGCTTTCTTT	CASSQDVHTEAFF